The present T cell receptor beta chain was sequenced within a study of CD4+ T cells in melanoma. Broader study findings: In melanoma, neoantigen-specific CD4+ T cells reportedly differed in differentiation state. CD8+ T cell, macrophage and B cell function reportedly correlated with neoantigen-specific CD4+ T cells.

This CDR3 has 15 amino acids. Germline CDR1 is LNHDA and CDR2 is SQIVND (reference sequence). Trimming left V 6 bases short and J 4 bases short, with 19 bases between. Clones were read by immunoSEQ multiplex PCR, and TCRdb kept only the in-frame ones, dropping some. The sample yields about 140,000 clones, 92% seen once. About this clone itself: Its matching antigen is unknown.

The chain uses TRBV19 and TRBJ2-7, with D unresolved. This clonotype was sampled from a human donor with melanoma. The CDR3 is CASSQPRGVGYEQYF. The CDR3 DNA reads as TGTGCCAGTAGCCAGCCCCGAGGCGTCGGGTACGAGCAGTACTTC.